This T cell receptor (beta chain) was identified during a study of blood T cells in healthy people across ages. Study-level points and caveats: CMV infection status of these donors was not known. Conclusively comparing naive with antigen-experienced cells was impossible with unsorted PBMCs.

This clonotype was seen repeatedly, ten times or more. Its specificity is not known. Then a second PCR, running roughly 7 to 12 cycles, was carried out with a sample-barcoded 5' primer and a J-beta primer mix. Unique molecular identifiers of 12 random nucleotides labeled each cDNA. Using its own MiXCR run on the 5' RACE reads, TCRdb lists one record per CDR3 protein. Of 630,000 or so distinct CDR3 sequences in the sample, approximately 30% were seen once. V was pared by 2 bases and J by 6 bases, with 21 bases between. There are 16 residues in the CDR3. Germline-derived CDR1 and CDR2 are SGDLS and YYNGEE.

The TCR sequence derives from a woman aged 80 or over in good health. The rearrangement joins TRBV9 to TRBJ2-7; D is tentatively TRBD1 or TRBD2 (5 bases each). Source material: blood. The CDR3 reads CASSVTGTDNVGEQYF. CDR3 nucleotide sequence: TGTGCCAGCAGCGTGACCGGGACCGACAACGTGGGCGAGCAGTACTTC.